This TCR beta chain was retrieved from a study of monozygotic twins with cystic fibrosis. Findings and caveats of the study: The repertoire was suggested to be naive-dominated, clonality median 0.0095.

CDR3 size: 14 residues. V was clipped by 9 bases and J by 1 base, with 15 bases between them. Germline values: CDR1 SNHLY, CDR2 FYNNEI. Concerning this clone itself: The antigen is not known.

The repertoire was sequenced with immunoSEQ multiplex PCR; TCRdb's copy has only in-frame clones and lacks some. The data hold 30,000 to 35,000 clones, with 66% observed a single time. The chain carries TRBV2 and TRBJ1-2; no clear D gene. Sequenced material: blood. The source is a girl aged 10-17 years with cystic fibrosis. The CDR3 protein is CASQTGFRNYGYTF. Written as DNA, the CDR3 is TGTGCCAGTCAGACGGGGTTCCGTAACTATGGCTACACCTTC.